A selection of T cell receptor beta chains follows, all from one sample in a study of shared clonotypes between healthy human individuals. Only in-frame clones appear in the TCRdb table, and some are missing; sequencing was by immunoSEQ multiplex PCR. The data hold roughly 2.5 million clones, with approximately 92% observed a single time. Input material: naive CD4+ T cells sorted from blood. The receptors stem from a man aged 18 to 30 in good health. The CDR3 runs from the conserved cysteine through the conserved F or W. A D gene is named only where the DNA matches it firmly. Clone size appears in some rows only: once, few, many, or a class for an expanded clone.

>TRBD2|TRBV10-3|TRBJ2-7|.|14
TGTGCCATCAGCGCAAGCGGGAGGCAGCGCGAGCAGTACTTC
CAISASGRQREQYF
>.|TRBV6-1|TRBJ1-5|.|14
TGTGCCAGCAGTGAAAGCGCAGGGTATCAGCCCCAGCATTTT
CASSESAGYQPQHF
>TRBD1|TRBV6-6|TRBJ2-7|once|13
TGTGCCAGCAGCGGACAGGGGGCGAACGAGCAGTACTTC
CASSGQGANEQYF
>.|TRBV10-1|TRBJ2-3|.|14
TGCGCCAGCAGTGAGTTGGTCAACACAGATACGCAGTATTTT
CASSELVNTDTQYF
>.|TRBV6-6|TRBJ1-6|.|14
TGTGCCAGCAGCCAGGTCAATTATAATTCACCCCTCCACTTT
CASSQVNYNSPLHF
>.|TRBV30|TRBJ2-3|.|15
TGTGCCTGGGACCGAGGACGGGGCCCTGTGGATACGCAGTATTTT
CAWDRGRGPVDTQYF
>.|TRBV7-9|TRBJ2-3|.|17
TGTGCCAGCAGCCTACCGCAACCGGGACTGGGCACAGATACGCAGTATTTT
CASSLPQPGLGTDTQYF
>TRBD1|TRBV19|TRBJ1-1|.|15
TGTGCCAGTAGTATAGATCGGCAGGGGGGCACTGAAGCTTTCTTT
CASSIDRQGGTEAFF
>TRBD1|TRBV19|TRBJ1-2|once|17
TGTGCCAGTAGTCCCGATCCAGGGGGCGCGGGGAACTATGGCTACACCTTC
CASSPDPGGAGNYGYTF
>TRBD1|TRBV19|TRBJ2-4|.|18
TGTGCCAGTAGTATAACCGCGACAGGGTCGGGGCCCAAAAACATTCAGTACTTC
CASSITATGSGPKNIQYF
>TRBD2|TRBV7-9|TRBJ2-3|.|17
TGTGCCAGCAGCTTAGGTAGCCTAGCGGGAGTGGGAGATACGCAGTATTTT
CASSLGSLAGVGDTQYF
>TRBD1|TRBV11-2|TRBJ1-1|once|14
TGTGCCAGCAGCTCCTTCGGACAGGGTCCTGAAGCTTTCTTT
CASSSFGQGPEAFF
>TRBD2|TRBV11-2|TRBJ2-1|.|16
TGTGCCAGCAGGGAACCGGGACTAGAGTTTATCACTGAGCAGTTCTTC
CASREPGLEFITEQFF
>.|TRBV5-1|TRBJ1-1|.|17
TGCGCCAGCAGCCCCACGGCAGGGTCCAAACTTAACACTGAAGCTTTCTTT
CASSPTAGSKLNTEAFF
>TRBD1|TRBV4-1|TRBJ1-1|.|16
TGCGCCAGCAGCCCTCGACAGGGGTGGGGGGGGACTGAAGCTTTCTTT
CASSPRQGWGGTEAFF
>.|TRBV19|TRBJ2-7|.|14
TGTGCCAGTAGTGCCACTGTGGGAGTGGAAGAGCAGTACTTC
CASSATVGVEEQYF
>TRBD1|TRBV5-1|TRBJ2-5|.|16
TGCGCCAGCAGCTTACAGGGGACCGGGCTTGGGAAGGACCAGTACTTC
CASSLQGTGLGKDQYF
>.|TRBV7-9|TRBJ1-1|.|13
TGTGCTAGCAGCTTAGAGTCGAACACTGAAGCTTTCTTT
CASSLESNTEAFF
>.|TRBV28|TRBJ1-5|.|16
TGTGCCAGCAGTTCCCGAGCCACTTATAGCAATCAGCCCCAGCATTTT
CASSSRATYSNQPQHF
>.|TRBV10-2|TRBJ2-2|once|14
TGCGCCAGCAGGGAGGGGGGCTACGGCGGGGAGCTGTTTTTT
CASREGGYGGELFF
>TRBD2|TRBV14|TRBJ2-5|.|15
TGTGCCAGCAGTCAGACTAGCGGCCTACTCCGGACCCAGTACTTC
CASSQTSGLLRTQYF
>TRBD1|TRBV5-1|TRBJ1-2|.|16
TGCGCCAGCAGCTTGGCCTTGACAGGGGGGGTCTATGGCTACACCTTC
CASSLALTGGVYGYTF
>TRBD2|TRBV9|TRBJ2-7|.|15
TGTGCCAGCAGCGTAGAGGGACTAGCGGGAGCCGAGCAGTACTTC
CASSVEGLAGAEQYF
>TRBD1|TRBV7-9|TRBJ1-5|.|17
TGTGCCAGCAGCTTAGGGGTGGGGGACAGGAGCAATCAGCCCCAGCATTTT
CASSLGVGDRSNQPQHF
>TRBD1|TRBV18|TRBJ1-1|.|14
TGTGCCAGCTCACCCGGGACAGGGGGCGAAGAAGCTTTCTTT
CASSPGTGGEEAFF
>.|TRBV28|TRBJ2-7|.|14
TGTGCCAGCACACGGATGGCGGGCATGGGAGAGCAGTACTTC
CASTRMAGMGEQYF
>.|TRBV27|TRBJ2-3|.|16
TGTGCCAGCAGTGACAGGGCGGGAACCGGCACAGATACGCAGTATTTT
CASSDRAGTGTDTQYF
>.|TRBV5-1|TRBJ2-2|.|14
TGCGCCAGCAGCCCCCAGGGTTGGACCGGGGAGCTGTTTTTT
CASSPQGWTGELFF